These 21 T cell receptor beta chains were all obtained from the same sample, sequenced in a study of cytotoxic CD8 clonotypes in ibrutinib-treated CLL. Data came from immunoSEQ multiplex PCR; TCRdb stores just in-frame clones and leaves some out. The data contain approximately 320,000 clones, about 64% of them singletons. Source: PBMCs, taken after 36 months of ibrutinib treatment. The receptor source for this set is a human donor with chronic lymphocytic leukemia.

This clone was seen only once. The chain couples TRBV14 to TRBJ2-3, with 7 positions matching TRBD2. CDR1 is SGHDN, CDR2 FVKESK, per germline. The V and J ends lost 6 bases and 1 base, in that order; junction bases with no gene match: 7. This CDR3 is built from 15 residues. The CDR3 DNA reads as TGTGCCAGCAGTATGCGGGAGCGGGGCACAGATACGCAGTATTTT. Its translation: CASSMRERGTDTQYF.

The genes are TRBV5-1 and TRBJ2-3, with 10 positions matching TRBD2. Germline V gene data show CDR1 as SGHRS and CDR2 as YFSETQ. The CDR3 loop spans 19 amino acids. Germline trimming cut 3 bases from V and 1 base from J; bases unmatched to any gene: 14. CDR3 protein: CASSSPLAGYLTGTDTQYF. The CDR3 DNA is TGCGCCAGCAGCTCGCCACTAGCGGGATATTTAACTGGCACAGATACGCAGTATTTT.

Here the CDR3 reads CASSLYSPYTDTQYF. Here the CDR3 DNA reads TGCGCCAGCAGCTTGTACAGCCCATACACAGATACGCAGTATTTT. The chain links TRBV5-1 to TRBJ2-3; the D is unclear. V dropped 1 base and J dropped 2 bases, with 11 bases sitting between them. The CDR3 loop spans 15 amino acids. The germline CDR1 and CDR2 sequences are SGHRS and YFSETQ.

Only a few counts were recorded for this clone. This specimen includes other DNA sequences encoding the same CDR3. This chain links TRBV7-6 with TRBJ2-3; D gene ambiguous. V was shortened by 3 bases and J by 5 bases, with 6 bases between the two germline ends. CDR1 is SGHVS, CDR2 FNYEAQ, per germline. The CDR3 runs 12 residues. The CDR3 DNA follows: TGTGCCAGCAGCTTGAGCCGAGATACGCAGTATTTT. This codes for CASSLSRDTQYF.

This clone has just a few counts. The CDR3 nucleotides read TGTGCCAGCAGCAGGGACAGTAGAAACACCATATATTTT. It yields the protein CASSRDSRNTIYF. The chain is built from TRBV7-9 and TRBJ1-3; 7 bases fit TRBD1. Unmatched junction bases numbered 3, after V lost 5 bases and J lost 5 bases. The V gene's germline CDR1 is SEHNR and CDR2 FQNEAQ (reference sequence). The CDR3 totals 13 residues. Combining the CDR3 with reference TRBV7-9 and TRBJ1-3 gives the whole variable domain DTGVSQNPRHKITKRGQNVTFRCDPISEHNRLYWYRQTLGQGPEFLTYFQNEAQLEKSRLLSDRFSAERPKGSFSTLEIQRTEQGDSAMYLCASSRDSRNTIYFGEGSWLTVV.

The chain uses TRBV7-2 and TRBJ2-7, with 9 bases aligning to TRBD1. This CDR3 comprises 16 residues. CDR1 is SGHTA, CDR2 FQGNSA, per germline. Unmatched junction bases numbered 11, after V lost 4 bases and J lost 4 bases. CDR3 in DNA: TGTGCCAGCAGCTCCGAAGGGGGACAGGGTATATACGAGCAGTACTTC. Protein product: CASSSEGGQGIYEQYF.

This chain joins TRBV5-1 and TRBJ2-7, with 8 bases fitting TRBD2. Germline V gives CDR1 SGHRS, CDR2 YFSETQ. V was clipped by 7 bases and J by 3 bases; unmatched bases: 6. The CDR3 loop spans 13 amino acids. The CDR3 loop is CASQGLGGYEQYF. In DNA, the CDR3 is TGCGCCAGCCAGGGACTAGGGGGCTACGAGCAGTACTTC.

In DNA, the CDR3 is TGTGCCAGCAGCCCCACGGGAGCACGGGAAAAACTGTTTTTT. Residues: CASSPTGAREKLFF. The chain links TRBV7-9 to TRBJ1-4; D call uncertain. Germline V gene data show CDR1 as SEHNR and CDR2 as FQNEAQ (reference sequence). The CDR3 length is 14 residues. V lost 5 bases and J 8 bases, leaving 15 bases between the germline ends.

This clone was found once. The chain joins TRBV5-1 to TRBJ2-4, with 8 bases lining up with TRBD1. This CDR3 has 16 amino acids. V was clipped by 0 bases and J by 3 bases; unmatched bases: 5. Germline V lookup: CDR1 SGHRS, CDR2 YFSETQ. CDR3 DNA sequence: TGCGCCAGCAGCTTGGACCCGGGGACAGGCAAAAACATTCAGTACTTC. It encodes CASSLDPGTGKNIQYF. The full variable domain, in which reference TRBV5-1 and TRBJ2-4 provide the parts outside the CDR3, is KAGVTQTPRYLIKTRGQQVTLSCSPISGHRSVSWYQQTPGQGLQFLFEYFSETQRNKGNFPGRFSGRQFSNSRSEMNVSTLELGDSALYLCASSLDPGTGKNIQYFGAGTRLSVL.

V usage is TRBV4-2 and J usage is TRBJ1-2, with D possibly matching TRBD1 (6 bases). Trimming took off 4 bases at V and 4 bases at J, with 13 bases between the two ends. The CDR3 is made up of 14 amino acids. The germline gives CDR1 LGHNA, CDR2 YNFKEQ. The DNA of the CDR3 is TGTGCCAGCAGCCTGCGGGGGCTGAGCTATGGCTACACCTTC. Its translation: CASSLRGLSYGYTF.

Written as DNA, the CDR3 is TGTGCCAGCAGCCCATTTCGGGGAGGCAACTATGGCTACACCTTC. It is translated as CASSPFRGGNYGYTF. The chain links TRBV6-5 to TRBJ1-2, with D uncertain. The CDR3 covers 15 residues. The V gene's germline CDR1 is MNHEY and CDR2 SVGAGI. Trimming stripped 6 bases from V and 2 bases from J, with 16 bases between.

The chain couples TRBV18 to TRBJ2-7, with TRBD2 as a possible D gene (6 bases). The CDR3 runs to 12 residues. CDR1 KGHSH and CDR2 LQKENI come from the germline V gene. The V gene lost 5 bases and the J gene lost 3 bases, with 8 bases spanning the gap. The CDR3 here is CASSGGNYEQYF. CDR3 bases: TGTGCCAGCTCAGGGGGGAACTACGAGCAGTACTTC.

V gene TRBV6-5 combines with J gene TRBJ2-5; D might be TRBD2 (6 bases). The CDR3 length is 14 residues. The germline gives CDR1 MNHEY, CDR2 SVGAGI. V was pared by 4 bases and J by 5 bases, with 14 bases between. CDR3 protein: CASSFRGLGETQYF. In DNA form, the CDR3 reads TGTGCCAGCAGTTTTAGGGGACTCGGGGAGACCCAGTACTTC.

The chain combines TRBV9 with TRBJ2-5; D possibly corresponds to TRBD2 (5 bases). The CDR3 is 14 residues long. The germline V gene has CDR1 SGDLS and CDR2 YYNGEE. Trimming removed 4 bases at V and 5 bases at J, with 15 bases between. CDR3 coding DNA: TGTGCCAGCAGCCCCCACGGACGAGGGGAGACCCAGTACTTC. Encoded protein: CASSPHGRGETQYF. Full variable domain (outside the CDR3, taken from reference TRBV9 and TRBJ2-5): DSGVTQTPKHLITATGQRVTLRCSPRSGDLSVYWYQQSLDQGLQFLIQYYNGEERAKGNILERFSAQQFPDLHSELNLSSLELGDSALYFCASSPHGRGETQYFGPGTRLLVL.

This clone was counted only a few times. The genes are TRBV11-2 and TRBJ1-2, with 7 bases identical to TRBD1. V lost 1 base to trimming and J lost 4 bases; unmatched junction nucleotides: 6. In germline, CDR1 is SGHAT, CDR2 FQNNGV. This CDR3 comprises 15 residues. The DNA for the CDR3 is TGTGCCAGCAGCTTAGTGGGCAGGGGGTTCTATGGCTACACCTTC. This sequence encodes CASSLVGRGFYGYTF.

The V gene is TRBV7-2, the J gene TRBJ2-3, with 9 nucleotides matching TRBD2. Germline V lookup: CDR1 SGHTA, CDR2 FQGNSA. J was trimmed by 2 bases and V by 1 base; bases with no gene match: 4. This CDR3 comprises 16 residues. This CDR3 is CASSLVPSGVTDTQYF. In DNA, the CDR3 is TGTGCCAGCAGCTTAGTTCCTAGCGGGGTCACAGATACGCAGTATTTT.

In its sample, this clone was seen a few times. The chain is built from TRBV14 and TRBJ1-3; D not resolved. The CDR3 runs 12 residues. V was pared by 1 base and J by 5 bases, with 3 bases between. CDR1 is SGHDN and CDR2 is FVKESK in the germline V gene. This chain's CDR3 is CASSQVRNTIYF. The DNA for the CDR3 is TGTGCCAGCAGCCAAGTTCGAAACACCATATATTTT.

V is TRBV29-1 and J is TRBJ2-7; 9 nucleotides line up with TRBD1. J was trimmed by 6 bases and V by 7 bases; bases with no gene match: 10. Germline CDR1 reads SQVTM; CDR2 reads ANQGSEA. CDR3 size: 13 residues. CDR3 sequence reads: CSAKGTGTLEQYF. The CDR3 DNA follows: TGCAGCGCCAAAGGGACAGGGACTCTCGAGCAGTACTTC.

V is TRBV28 and J is TRBJ1-2, with a possible D match to TRBD1 (5 bases). The CDR3 runs to 14 residues. The V end was cut by 2 bases, the J end by 5 bases, with 12 bases between. Germline V gives CDR1 MDHEN, CDR2 SYDVKM. The CDR3 nucleotides are TGTGCCAGCAGTTTAGAAGACAGATTATATGGCTACACCTTC. Residues: CASSLEDRLYGYTF.

The chain couples TRBV7-6 to TRBJ2-1, with D unresolved. Trimming stripped 1 base from V and 0 bases from J, with 10 bases between. The germline V gene encodes CDR1 SGHVS and CDR2 FNYEAQ. The CDR3 loop spans 16 amino acids. CDR3 in DNA: TGTGCCAGCAGCTTAGTTGTGGGATTCTCCTACAATGAGCAGTTCTTC. It translates to CASSLVVGFSYNEQFF.

The chain links TRBV7-6 to TRBJ2-1; 10 bases agree with TRBD2. The CDR3 length is 15 residues. From germline, CDR1 is SGHVS and CDR2 FNYEAQ. V lost 5 bases, J lost 4 bases, and 5 bases stayed unmatched. CDR3 coding DNA: TGTGCCAGCAGCCTGGGACTAGCGAGATACAATGAGCAGTTCTTC. The encoded protein is CASSLGLARYNEQFF.